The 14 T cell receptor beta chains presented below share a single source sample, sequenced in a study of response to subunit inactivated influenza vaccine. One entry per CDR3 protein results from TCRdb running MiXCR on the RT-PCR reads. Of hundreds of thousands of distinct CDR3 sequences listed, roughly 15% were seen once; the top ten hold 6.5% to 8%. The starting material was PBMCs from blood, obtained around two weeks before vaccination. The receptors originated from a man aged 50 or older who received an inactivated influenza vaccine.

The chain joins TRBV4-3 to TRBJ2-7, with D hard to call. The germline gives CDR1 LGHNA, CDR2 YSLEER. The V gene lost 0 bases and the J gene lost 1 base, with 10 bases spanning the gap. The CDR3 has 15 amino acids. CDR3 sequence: CASSQDLVSSYEQYF. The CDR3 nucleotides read TGCGCCAGCAGCCAAGATCTGGTCTCTTCCTACGAGCAGTACTTC.

CDR3 sequence (DNA): TGTGCCAGCAGCAACAGGGTCCAGCCCCAGCATTTT. This gives the protein CASSNRVQPQHF. V and J are TRBV7-9 and TRBJ1-5; weak D call: TRBD1 (6 bases). CDR3 length: 12 residues. Germline V gives CDR1 SEHNR, CDR2 FQNEAQ (reference sequence). Trimming left V 5 bases short and J 7 bases short, with 9 bases between.

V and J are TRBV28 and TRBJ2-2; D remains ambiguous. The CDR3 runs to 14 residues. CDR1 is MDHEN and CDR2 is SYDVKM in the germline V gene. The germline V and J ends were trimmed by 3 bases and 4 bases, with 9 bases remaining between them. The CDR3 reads CASSFLWPTGELFF. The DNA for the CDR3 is TGTGCCAGCAGTTTCTTATGGCCCACCGGGGAGCTGTTTTTT.

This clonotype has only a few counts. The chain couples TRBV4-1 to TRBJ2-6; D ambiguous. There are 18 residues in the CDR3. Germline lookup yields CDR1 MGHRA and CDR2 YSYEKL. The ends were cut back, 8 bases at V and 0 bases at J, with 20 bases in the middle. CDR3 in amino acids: CASAETRRTYSGANVLTF. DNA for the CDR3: TGCGCCAGCGCGGAGACAAGAAGAACCTACTCTGGGGCCAACGTCCTGACTTTC.

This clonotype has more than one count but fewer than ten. This CDR3 is CASSSRSGPDTQYF. In nucleotides, the CDR3 is TGTGCCAGCAGTTCAAGGTCCGGGCCGGATACGCAGTATTTT. The V gene is TRBV7-2, the J gene TRBJ2-3; D not certain. The CDR3 totals 14 residues. V was trimmed by 6 bases and J by 6 bases, leaving 16 bases between them. In germline, CDR1 is SGHTA, CDR2 FQGNSA.

The CDR3 DNA is TGTGCCACCAGCAGAGATACGGCGGGTTCCTACAATGAGCAGTTCTTC. Protein: CATSRDTAGSYNEQFF. This chain joins TRBV15 and TRBJ2-1; TRBD2 might be the D (5 bases). Germline CDR1 reads LNHNV; CDR2 reads YYDKDF (reference sequence). The CDR3 has 16 residues. Trimming stripped 0 bases from V and 1 base from J, with 10 bases between.

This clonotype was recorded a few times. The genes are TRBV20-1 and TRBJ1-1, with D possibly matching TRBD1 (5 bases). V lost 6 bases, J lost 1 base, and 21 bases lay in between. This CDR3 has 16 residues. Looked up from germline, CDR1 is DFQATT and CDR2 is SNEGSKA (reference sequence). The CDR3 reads CSAQRGTGGRNTEAFF. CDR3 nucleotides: TGCAGTGCCCAGAGGGGCACAGGTGGTAGGAACACTGAAGCTTTCTTT.

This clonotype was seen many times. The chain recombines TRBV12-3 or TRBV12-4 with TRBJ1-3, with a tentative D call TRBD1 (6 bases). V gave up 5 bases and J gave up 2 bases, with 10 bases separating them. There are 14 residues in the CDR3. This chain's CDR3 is CASSSTGTGNTIYF. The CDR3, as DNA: TGTGCCAGCAGTAGCACAGGGACTGGAAACACCATATATTTT.

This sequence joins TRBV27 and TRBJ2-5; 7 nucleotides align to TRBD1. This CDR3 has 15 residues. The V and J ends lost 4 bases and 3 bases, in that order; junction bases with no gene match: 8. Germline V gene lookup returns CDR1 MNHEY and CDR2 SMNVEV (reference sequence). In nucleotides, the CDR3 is TGTGCCAGCAGTTCCGGACAGGTACAGAAAGAGACCCAGTACTTC. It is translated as CASSSGQVQKETQYF.

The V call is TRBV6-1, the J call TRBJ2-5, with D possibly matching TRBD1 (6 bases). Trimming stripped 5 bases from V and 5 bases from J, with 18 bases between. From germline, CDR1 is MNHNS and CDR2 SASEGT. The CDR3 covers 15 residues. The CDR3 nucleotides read TGTGCCAGCAGTCCACTAGACAGGATGGCCGAGACCCAGTACTTC. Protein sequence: CASSPLDRMAETQYF.

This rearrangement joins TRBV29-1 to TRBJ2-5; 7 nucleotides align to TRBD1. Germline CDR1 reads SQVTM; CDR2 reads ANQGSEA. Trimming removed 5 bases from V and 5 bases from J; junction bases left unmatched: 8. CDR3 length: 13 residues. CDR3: CSVKPGGWETQYF. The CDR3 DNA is TGCAGCGTTAAACCAGGGGGTTGGGAGACCCAGTACTTC. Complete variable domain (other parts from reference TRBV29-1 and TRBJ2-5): SAVISQKPSRDICQRGTSLTIQCQVDSQVTMMFWYRQQPGQSLTLIATANQGSEATYESGFVIDKFPISRPNLTFSTLTVSNMSPEDSSIYLCSVKPGGWETQYFGPGTRLLVL.

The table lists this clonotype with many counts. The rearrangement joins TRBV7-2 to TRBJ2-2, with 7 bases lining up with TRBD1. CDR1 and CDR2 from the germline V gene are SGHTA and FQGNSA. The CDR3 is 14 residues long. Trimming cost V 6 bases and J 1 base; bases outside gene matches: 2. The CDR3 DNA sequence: TGTGCCAGCAGAAGACAGGGGAACACCGGGGAGCTGTTTTTT. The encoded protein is CASRRQGNTGELFF.

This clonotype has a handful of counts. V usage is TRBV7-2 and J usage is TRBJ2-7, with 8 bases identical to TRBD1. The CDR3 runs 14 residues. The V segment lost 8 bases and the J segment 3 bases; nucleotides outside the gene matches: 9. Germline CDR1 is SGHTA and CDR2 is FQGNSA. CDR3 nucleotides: TGTGCCAGCCCCCAACGGACAGGGTACTACGAGCAGTACTTC. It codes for CASPQRTGYYEQYF.

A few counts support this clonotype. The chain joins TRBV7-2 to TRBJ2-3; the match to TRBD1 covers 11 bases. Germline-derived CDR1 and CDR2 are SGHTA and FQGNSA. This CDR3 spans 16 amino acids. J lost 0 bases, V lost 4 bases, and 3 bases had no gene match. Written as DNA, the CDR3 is TGTGCCAGCAGCTGGGGGACAGGGGGTAGCACAGATACGCAGTATTTT. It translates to CASSWGTGGSTDTQYF.